This T cell receptor (beta chain) was obtained from a study of cytomegalovirus exposure and HLA in healthy donors. As for the study in general: The study placed over 65% of its approximately 400 genotyped donors in the Caucasian-associated ancestry cluster.

This CDR3 has 16 amino acids. In the case of this clone: The junction departs from germline at one end; a sequencing error may be responsible.

With 60 Vbeta and 13 Jbeta primers, the PCR was carried out. Sequencing used immunoSEQ multiplex PCR; TCRdb keeps in-frame clones, though not all of them. This table holds 150,000 to 200,000 clones, almost 85% found once. This receptor was obtained from a man aged 30-40 years in good health and CMV-seronegative. The V call is TRBV23-1, the J call TRBJ2-7; 10 positions agree with TRBD1. TRBV23-1 is an open reading frame, and its role is uncertain. The sequenced material came from PBMCs. The CDR3 region has the DNA TGCGCCAGCAGTCCGTTACGGACAGGGGGAACCTACGGGCAGTACTTC. Its protein is CASSPLRTGGTYGQYF.